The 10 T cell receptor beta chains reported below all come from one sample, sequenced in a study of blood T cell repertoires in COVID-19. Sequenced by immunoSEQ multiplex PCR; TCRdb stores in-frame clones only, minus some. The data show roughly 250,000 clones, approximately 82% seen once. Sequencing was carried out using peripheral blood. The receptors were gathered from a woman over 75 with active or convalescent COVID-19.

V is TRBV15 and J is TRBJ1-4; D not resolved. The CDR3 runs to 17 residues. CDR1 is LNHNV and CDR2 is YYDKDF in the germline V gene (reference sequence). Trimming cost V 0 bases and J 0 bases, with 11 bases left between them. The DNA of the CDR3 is TGTGCCACCAGCAGAGATGAGGGATTTACAACTAATGAAAAACTGTTTTTT. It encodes CATSRDEGFTTNEKLFF.

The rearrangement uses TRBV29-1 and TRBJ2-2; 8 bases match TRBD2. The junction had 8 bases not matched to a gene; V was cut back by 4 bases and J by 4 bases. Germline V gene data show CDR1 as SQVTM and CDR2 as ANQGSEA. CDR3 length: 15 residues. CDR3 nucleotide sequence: TGCAGCGTTGGGGTGGGGACTAGTGGCACCGGGGAGCTGTTTTTT. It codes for CSVGVGTSGTGELFF.

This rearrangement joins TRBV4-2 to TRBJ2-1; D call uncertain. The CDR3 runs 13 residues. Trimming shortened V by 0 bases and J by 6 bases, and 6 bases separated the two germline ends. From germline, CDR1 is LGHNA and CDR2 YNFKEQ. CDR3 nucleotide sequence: TGTGCCAGCAGCCAAGAGGCCGTCAATGAGCAGTTCTTC. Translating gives CASSQEAVNEQFF.

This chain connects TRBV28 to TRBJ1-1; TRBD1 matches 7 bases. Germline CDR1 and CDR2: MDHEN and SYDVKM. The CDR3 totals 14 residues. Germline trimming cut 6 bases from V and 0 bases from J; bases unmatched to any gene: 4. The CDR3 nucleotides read TGTGCCAGCAGAACGGGACAGATGAACACTGAAGCTTTCTTT. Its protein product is CASRTGQMNTEAFF.

This chain's CDR3 is CATSDFRGHGTGELFF. The DNA of the CDR3 is TGTGCCACCAGTGATTTCCGAGGGCATGGCACCGGGGAGCTGTTTTTT. The chain links TRBV24-1 to TRBJ2-2; possible D gene TRBD2, 5 bases. This CDR3 comprises 16 residues. Germline V CDR1 and CDR2: KGHDR, SFDVKD. The ends were cut back, 1 base at V and 4 bases at J, with 12 bases in the middle.

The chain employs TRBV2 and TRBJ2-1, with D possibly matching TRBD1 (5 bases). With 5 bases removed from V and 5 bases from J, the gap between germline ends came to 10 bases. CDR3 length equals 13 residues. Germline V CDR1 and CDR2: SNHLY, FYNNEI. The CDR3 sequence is CASSIGRDNEQFF. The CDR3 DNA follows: TGTGCCAGCAGTATTGGCAGGGACAATGAGCAGTTCTTC.

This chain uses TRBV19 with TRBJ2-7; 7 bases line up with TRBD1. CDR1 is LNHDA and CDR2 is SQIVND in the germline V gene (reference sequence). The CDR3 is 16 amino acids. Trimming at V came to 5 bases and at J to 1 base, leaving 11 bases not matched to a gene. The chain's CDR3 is CASSFPSGTESYEQYF. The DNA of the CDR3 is TGTGCCAGTAGTTTCCCATCCGGGACAGAGTCCTACGAGCAGTACTTC.

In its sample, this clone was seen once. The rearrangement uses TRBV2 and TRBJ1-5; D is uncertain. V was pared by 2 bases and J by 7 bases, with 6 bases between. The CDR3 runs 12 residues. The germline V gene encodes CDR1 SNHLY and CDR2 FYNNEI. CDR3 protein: CASSESLQPQHF. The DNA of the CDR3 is TGTGCCAGCAGTGAAAGCTTGCAGCCCCAGCATTTT.

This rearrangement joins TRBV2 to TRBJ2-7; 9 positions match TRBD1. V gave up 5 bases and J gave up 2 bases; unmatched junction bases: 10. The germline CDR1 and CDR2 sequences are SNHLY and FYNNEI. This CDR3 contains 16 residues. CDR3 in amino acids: CASSPEPGQGPYEQYF. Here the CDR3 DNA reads TGTGCCAGCAGTCCCGAACCGGGACAGGGTCCCTACGAGCAGTACTTC.

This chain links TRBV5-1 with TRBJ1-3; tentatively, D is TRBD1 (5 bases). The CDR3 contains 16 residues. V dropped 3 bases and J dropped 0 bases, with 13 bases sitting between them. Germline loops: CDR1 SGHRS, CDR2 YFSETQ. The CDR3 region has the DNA TGCGCCAGCAGCTATGGGACTCCGAGCTCTGGAAACACCATATATTTT. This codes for CASSYGTPSSGNTIYF.